The table lists the clone carrying this T cell receptor beta chain with a few counts. Its antigen is unidentified. This sample is part of a study of T-cell memory formation after mild COVID-19. Looking at the study overall: The TCR clusters were mostly specific to one donor. Study results and limitations: Among clones contracting day 15 to 85, CD4/CD8 was balanced, whereas later expanders leaned CD4+.

Germline CDR1 SGDLS, CDR2 YYNGEE. V lost 0 bases to trimming and J lost 3 bases, with 13 bases between them. The length of the CDR3 is 15 residues. TCRdb re-called the 5' RACE reads with MiXCR, one entry per CDR3 protein. The table shows roughly 110,000 distinct CDR3 sequences, with approximately 17% occurring only once. The V call is TRBV9, the J call TRBJ2-7; weak D call: TRBD2 (5 bases). The receptor was isolated from an adult woman who had mild COVID-19 (a few samples of this study predate the infection). Cell type and time point are not known. The specimen sequenced was PBMCs or a T cell subset sorted from them (not recorded which). CDR3 sequence: CASSVASSFHYEQYF. The CDR3, as DNA: TGTGCCAGCAGCGTAGCTTCTAGCTTTCACTACGAGCAGTACTTC.